A single T cell receptor beta chain is shown here with its context. Its target is unknown. TCRdb's copy holds only in-frame clones and misses some; the assay was immunoSEQ multiplex PCR. The sample shows 660,000 or so clones, around 96% of them seen only once. The sample belongs to a study of shared clonotypes between healthy human individuals. Whole-study findings and limits: Expectations were that clonotype sharing among donors would be affected by sequencing depth.

Naive CD8 cells, CD45RO-negative and positively selected for CCR7, excluded terminally differentiated effector memory CD45RA+ cells. Nashville, Tennessee was home to all donors, each a Caucasian adult. Per the germline V gene, CDR1 is MDHEN and CDR2 is SYDVKM. The CDR3 length is 14 residues. V was cut by 3 bases and J by 5 bases, with 12 bases left in between. This chain connects TRBV28 to TRBJ2-3; tentative D call: TRBD1 (6 bases). This receptor was identified in a woman in her thirties in good health. Sequenced input: naive CD8+ T cells sorted from blood. CDR3 nucleotide sequence: TGTGCCAGCAGTTTGAGACAGGTCCAAGATACGCAGTATTTT. This codes for CASSLRQVQDTQYF.